This T cell receptor beta chain was captured by sequencing in a study of CD8 T cells in ankylosing spondylitis. The CDR3 runs to 11 residues. V was clipped by 3 bases and J by 9 bases, with 6 bases between them. Germline V CDR1 and CDR2: SGHAT, FQNNGV. A single record per CDR3 protein comes from TCRdb applying MiXCR to the 5' RACE reads. In the table there are approximately 210,000 distinct CDR3 sequences, about 13% of which are singletons. About this clonotype itself: The antigen remains unidentified. Because the CDR3 is missing its conserved closing phenylalanine or tryptophan, this is likely a read error.

Notes on the study in general: Some of the motif variants had earlier been found in reactive arthritis patients' fluid and blood. Significantly higher representation of disease-linked clones was reported for matched ankylosing spondylitis synovial fluid.

This TCR came from a male donor with ankylosing spondylitis or in good health (not recorded which). The V call is TRBV11-2, the J call TRBJ2-1; no clear D. The sample taken for sequencing was blood, either unsorted or a sorted T cell fraction (not recorded which). DNA of the CDR3: TGTGCCAGCAGCTTTGGGGTTGAGCAGTTCTTA. It translates to CASSFGVEQFL.